This T cell receptor beta chain was sequenced for a study of cytomegalovirus exposure and HLA in healthy donors. Study-level findings and limits: Both high specificity and high sensitivity reportedly marked the classifier's diagnosis of cytomegalovirus status. The TCR clusters that emerged in the first cohort tended, a later analysis found, to co-occur in the 120 or so validation repertoires. Researchers counted 150 to 200 TCR beta chains as cytomegalovirus-associated.

Trimming cost V 5 bases and J 2 bases, with 6 bases left between them. Per germline, CDR1 ENHRY and CDR2 SYGVKD. There are 12 residues in the CDR3. This clone appeared a single time. The antigen remains unidentified. The study drew the donors from its roughly 110-subject validation cohort, separate from the approximately 690-subject first cohort. Data came from immunoSEQ multiplex PCR; TCRdb stores just in-frame clones and leaves some out. Of around 120,000 clones in the sample, around 87% were seen once. The origin of this receptor is a woman between 18 and 30 years old in good health and CMV-seropositive. The sequenced sample consisted of PBMCs. This chain links TRBV10-3 with TRBJ1-1; D ambiguous. The DNA for the CDR3 is TGTGCCATCAGTTCCTACAACACTGAAGCTTTCTTT. The encoded protein is CAISSYNTEAFF.